This T cell receptor beta chain was sequenced in a study of T cell repertoires in cytomegalovirus infection. About the research overall: From public TCR beta signatures came an indication of both CMV infection and matching HLA type. Overall study findings and caveats: Clonotype analysis showed dominance of the ex vivo response by HLA-C-restricted CMV-specific TCR beta clonotypes.

Germline CDR1 reads MGHRA; CDR2 reads YSYEKL. Trimming stripped 4 bases from V and 6 bases from J, with 16 bases between. This CDR3 is built from 15 residues. TCRdb reanalysed the reads using MiXCR and keeps one entry per CDR3 protein. The table shows more than 200,000 distinct CDR3 sequences, with roughly 9.1% occurring only once. The sample holds a few counts of this clonotype. Its target is not known. The sample consisted of PBMCs. The TCR originated in a human donor in good health (CMV status not recorded). Some clones in this sample may be carry-over from other donors' samples. This sequence joins TRBV4-1 and TRBJ2-1; possible D gene TRBD2, 6 bases. CDR3: CASSRGVLRVNEQFF. The CDR3 nucleotides are TGCGCCAGCAGCCGGGGGGTATTGAGGGTCAATGAGCAGTTCTTC.